Below are 21 T cell receptor beta chains sequenced from a single sample in a study of blood T cell repertoires in COVID-19. Sequenced by immunoSEQ multiplex PCR; TCRdb stores in-frame clones only, minus some. The sample lists some 48,000 clones, about 88% seen once, with 15% to 20% in the top ten. Specimen: peripheral blood. The receptor source for this set is a man between 65 and 85 years old with active COVID-19.

The chain employs TRBV24-1 and TRBJ1-5, with a weak D call TRBD1 (5 bases). CDR3 length: 13 residues. CDR1 is KGHDR and CDR2 is SFDVKD in the germline V gene. Trimming left V 8 bases short and J 3 bases short, with 10 bases between. This CDR3 is CATNGGINQPQHF. Here the CDR3 DNA reads TGTGCCACCAACGGGGGGATCAATCAGCCCCAGCATTTT.

The chain carries TRBV2 and TRBJ1-5; 7 nucleotides agree with TRBD1. The trim removed 7 bases at V and 0 bases at J, leaving 18 bases unmatched. This CDR3 region has 19 residues. CDR1 is SNHLY and CDR2 is FYNNEI in the germline V gene. The CDR3 region has the DNA TGTGCCAGCACCGAGGATCCGGGACAGAATCGTTATAGCAATCAGCCCCAGCATTTT. Its translation is CASTEDPGQNRYSNQPQHF.

This sequence joins TRBV18 and TRBJ2-7; no firm D call. The CDR3 is 13 residues long. Germline-derived CDR1 and CDR2 are KGHSH and LQKENI. The ends were cut back, 0 bases at V and 1 base at J, with 4 bases in the middle. CDR3 DNA: TGTGCCAGCTCACCACCATCATCCTACGAGCAGTACTTC. Its protein is CASSPPSSYEQYF.

The gene calls are TRBV5-1 and TRBJ2-2; a possible D gene is TRBD1 (5 bases). Trimming stripped 2 bases from V and 1 base from J, with 12 bases between. The CDR3 has 16 residues. The germline gives CDR1 SGHRS, CDR2 YFSETQ. The CDR3 spells CASSFLGAMNTGELFF. The CDR3 nucleotides read TGCGCCAGCAGCTTTTTAGGGGCGATGAACACCGGGGAGCTGTTTTTT.

The chain combines TRBV7-9 with TRBJ2-7; tentative D call: TRBD1 (5 bases). Trimming shortened V by 3 bases and J by 1 base, and 10 bases separated the two germline ends. The CDR3 is 14 amino acids. Germline V gene sequence: CDR1 SEHNR, CDR2 FQNEAQ (reference sequence). The CDR3 nucleotides are TGTGCCAGCAGCTTCCAGGGTCGGTCCTACGAGCAGTACTTC. This encodes CASSFQGRSYEQYF. Combining the CDR3 with reference TRBV7-9 and TRBJ2-7 gives the whole variable domain DTGVSQNPRHKITKRGQNVTFRCDPISEHNRLYWYRQTLGQGPEFLTYFQNEAQLEKSRLLSDRFSAERPKGSFSTLEIQRTEQGDSAMYLCASSFQGRSYEQYFGPGTRLTVT.

The chain employs TRBV9 and TRBJ2-7; perhaps TRBD2 as D (6 bases). The CDR3 length is 15 residues. Germline assignment: CDR1 SGDLS and CDR2 YYNGEE. V was trimmed by 6 bases and J by 1 base, leaving 17 bases between them. CDR3 bases: TGTGCCAGCACCCCGCAGGCTAGCGTATCCTACGAGCAGTACTTC. Translating it yields CASTPQASVSYEQYF.

The CDR3 DNA is TGTGCCAGCAGCGTAGTAGCGGGAGGTGGAGAGCAGTACTTC. This sequence encodes CASSVVAGGGEQYF. The chain joins TRBV9 to TRBJ2-7, with 10 nucleotides matching TRBD2. Germline loops: CDR1 SGDLS, CDR2 YYNGEE. The V segment lost 0 bases and the J segment 7 bases; nucleotides outside the gene matches: 4. The CDR3 totals 14 residues.

V gene TRBV18 combines with J gene TRBJ2-1, with D possibly TRBD2 on 6 matching bases. Trimming left V 1 base short and J 8 bases short, with 15 bases between. Germline-derived CDR1 and CDR2 are KGHSH and LQKENI. CDR3 length: 15 residues. This CDR3 reads CASSPLGQEGDEQFF. In DNA form, the CDR3 reads TGTGCCAGCTCACCACTCGGCCAGGAGGGTGATGAGCAGTTCTTC.

The chain uses TRBV18 and TRBJ2-3, with 11 bases matching TRBD2. V lost 5 bases and J lost 2; bases outside the gene matches: 6. The CDR3 is made up of 16 amino acids. Germline CDR1 is KGHSH and CDR2 is LQKENI. The CDR3, as DNA: TGTGCCAGCTCAGCCCAGGGACTAGCGGACACAGATACGCAGTATTTT. Translating it yields CASSAQGLADTDTQYF.

The chain carries TRBV6-5 and TRBJ1-2; D is perhaps TRBD1 (5 bases). CDR1 is MNHEY, CDR2 SVGAGI, per germline. Between the trimmed V and J ends, which lost 4 bases and 8 bases, there was a span of 17 bases. The CDR3 spans 14 residues. The CDR3 region is CASSFNIQGWGYTF. The CDR3 nucleotides read TGTGCCAGCAGTTTTAACATCCAGGGTTGGGGCTACACCTTC.

The V call is TRBV7-2, the J call TRBJ2-3; 11 bases are shared with TRBD1. V was pared by 4 bases and J by 6 bases, with 3 bases of the junction left unmatched. Germline-derived CDR1 and CDR2 are SGHTA and FQGNSA. The CDR3 length is 14 residues. CDR3 amino acids: CASSYRDRGDTQYF. CDR3 sequence (DNA): TGTGCCAGCAGCTACCGGGACAGGGGGGATACGCAGTATTTT.

This chain joins TRBV24-1 and TRBJ1-4; 12 bases are a match to TRBD1. J was trimmed by 2 bases and V by 4 bases; bases with no gene match: 4. The germline CDR1 and CDR2 sequences are KGHDR and SFDVKD. The CDR3 totals 17 residues. In nucleotides, the CDR3 is TGTGCCACCAGTGACTCCGGGACAGGGGGCACTAATGAAAAACTGTTTTTT. It specifies CATSDSGTGGTNEKLFF.

The V gene is TRBV7-6, the J gene TRBJ1-6; TRBD1 matches at 7 bases. CDR3 size: 16 residues. CDR1 SGHVS and CDR2 FNYEAQ come from the germline V gene. Trimming took 5 bases from V and 7 from J; bases not matched to a gene: 11. The CDR3 region has the DNA TGTGCCAGCAGCCCTGAAGCCGGGACAGTCAATTCACCCCTCCACTTT. Its protein is CASSPEAGTVNSPLHF.

CDR3 amino acids: CASSQGHLYYGYTF. For the CDR3, the DNA is TGTGCCAGCTCCCAGGGCCATCTTTACTATGGCTACACCTTC. This sequence joins TRBV6-5 and TRBJ1-2; the D gene is possibly TRBD1 (5 bases). Germline values: CDR1 MNHEY, CDR2 SVGAGI. Between the trimmed V and J ends, which lost 8 bases and 3 bases, there was a span of 16 bases. This CDR3 is built from 14 residues.

The chain combines TRBV2 with TRBJ2-2; the D gene is possibly TRBD1 (5 bases). This CDR3 is built from 15 residues. V was shortened by 6 bases and J by 6 bases, with 17 bases between the two germline ends. CDR1 is SNHLY and CDR2 is FYNNEI in the germline V gene. CDR3 sequence: CASRPQGFRAGELFF. For the CDR3, the DNA is TGTGCCAGCAGGCCTCAGGGTTTTCGAGCCGGGGAGCTGTTTTTT.

The chain links TRBV5-1 to TRBJ2-5; 10 bases match TRBD2. The CDR3 sequence is 15 residues long. V gave up 1 base and J gave up 5 bases; unmatched junction bases: 5. The germline V gene encodes CDR1 SGHRS and CDR2 YFSETQ. Here the CDR3 reads CASSLKRGGRETQYF. In DNA form, the CDR3 reads TGCGCCAGCAGCTTGAAGCGGGGGGGCCGGGAGACCCAGTACTTC.

The chain links TRBV19 to TRBJ1-1; 12 bases are a match to TRBD1. The CDR3 covers 16 residues. Trimming removed 10 bases from V and 1 base from J; junction bases left unmatched: 10. Germline loops: CDR1 LNHDA, CDR2 SQIVND (reference sequence). CDR3 in amino acids: CATSTGTGGSNTEAFF. For the CDR3, the DNA is TGTGCCACCTCAACCGGGACAGGGGGCTCGAACACTGAAGCTTTCTTT.

Remarks on this clone: In the same sample, other DNA sequences code for this CDR3. CDR3 sequence reads: CASSIGQGATDTQYF. The DNA of the CDR3 is TGTGCCAGTAGTATAGGACAGGGGGCCACAGATACGCAGTATTTT. The chain joins TRBV19 to TRBJ2-3; 10 bases fit TRBD1. Germline lookup yields CDR1 LNHDA and CDR2 SQIVND (reference sequence). After removal of 1 base from V and 2 bases from J, the junction contained 0 bases not matched to a gene. The CDR3 has 15 residues.

The chain joins TRBV28 to TRBJ1-3; D gene unclear. Germline CDR1 is MDHEN and CDR2 is SYDVKM. This CDR3 has 14 residues. The germline V and J ends were trimmed by 3 bases and 4 bases, with 10 bases remaining between them. The DNA for the CDR3 is TGTGCCAGCAGTTTCGATGGAGCGGGAAACACCATATATTTT. This encodes CASSFDGAGNTIYF.

The CDR3 DNA follows: TGCGCCAGCAGCCAGCCCACAGGGAAAACCGGGGAGCTGTTTTTT. Its translation is CASSQPTGKTGELFF. The V gene is TRBV4-1, the J gene TRBJ2-2; D perhaps matches TRBD1 (6 bases). The V and J ends lost 3 bases and 5 bases respectively, with 13 bases between them. Germline CDR1 and CDR2: MGHRA and YSYEKL. The length of the CDR3 is 15 residues.

This CDR3 reads CASSLTFTSLSYEQYF. The DNA of the CDR3 is TGTGCCAGCAGCTTAACCTTTACCAGTCTCTCCTACGAGCAGTACTTC. J is TRBJ2-7 and V is TRBV7-2; no clear D gene. The CDR3 consists of 16 residues. V was shortened by 2 bases and J by 0 bases, with 14 bases between the two germline ends. Germline-derived CDR1 and CDR2 are SGHTA and FQGNSA.